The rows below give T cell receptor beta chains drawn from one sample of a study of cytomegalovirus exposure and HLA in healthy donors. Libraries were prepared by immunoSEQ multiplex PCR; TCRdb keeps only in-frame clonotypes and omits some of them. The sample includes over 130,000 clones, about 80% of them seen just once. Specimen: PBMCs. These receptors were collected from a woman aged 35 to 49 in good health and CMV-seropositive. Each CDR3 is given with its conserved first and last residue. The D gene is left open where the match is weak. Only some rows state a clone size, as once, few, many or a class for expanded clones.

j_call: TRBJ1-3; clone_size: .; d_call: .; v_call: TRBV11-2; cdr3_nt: TGTGCCAGCAGCTTATCGGGAAACACCATATATTTT; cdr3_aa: CASSLSGNTIYF
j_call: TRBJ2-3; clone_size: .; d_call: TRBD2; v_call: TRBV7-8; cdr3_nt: TGTGCCAGCACCTCGAGTGGGCTAGCGGGAGGCTATACGCAGTATTTT; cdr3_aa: CASTSSGLAGGYTQYF
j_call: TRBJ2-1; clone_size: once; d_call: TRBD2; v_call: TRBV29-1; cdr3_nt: TGCAGCGCCCGGGGTCTAGCGGGGCAAAATGAGCAGTTCTTC; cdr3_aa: CSARGLAGQNEQFF
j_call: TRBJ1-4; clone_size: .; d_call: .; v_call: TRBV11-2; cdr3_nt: TGTGCCAGCAGCTCGCCTTTGGCCGCAACTAATGAAAAACTGTTTTTT; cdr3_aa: CASSSPLAATNEKLFF
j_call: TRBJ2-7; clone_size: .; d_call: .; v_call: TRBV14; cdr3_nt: TGTGCCAGCAGCCAATATGAGGGAAGCTACGAGCAGTACTTC; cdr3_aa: CASSQYEGSYEQYF
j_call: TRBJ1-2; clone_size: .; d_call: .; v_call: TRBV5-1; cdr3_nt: TGCGCCAGCAGCTTGGTAGGTCAGGATGATGGCTACACCTTC; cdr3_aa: CASSLVGQDDGYTF
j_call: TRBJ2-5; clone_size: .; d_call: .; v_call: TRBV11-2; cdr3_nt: TGTGCCAGCAGCTTTGGTAGCCAAGAGACCCAGTACTTC; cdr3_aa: CASSFGSQETQYF
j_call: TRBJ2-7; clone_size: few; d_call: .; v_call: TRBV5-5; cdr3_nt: TGTGCCAGCAGCTTTAAGGGGGACCCATCCTACGAGCAGTACTTC; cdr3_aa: CASSFKGDPSYEQYF
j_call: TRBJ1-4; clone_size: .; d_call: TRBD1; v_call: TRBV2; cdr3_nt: TGTGCCAGCAGTGAAGGCTTAGGACAGGGATGGGAAAAACTGTTTTTT; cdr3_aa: CASSEGLGQGWEKLFF
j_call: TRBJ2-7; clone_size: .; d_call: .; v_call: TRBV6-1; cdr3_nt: TGTGCCAGCAGTGTTCAGGCCTACGAGCAGTACTTC; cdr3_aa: CASSVQAYEQYF
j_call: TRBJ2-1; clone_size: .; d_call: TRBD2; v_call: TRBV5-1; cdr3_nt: TGCGCCAGCAGCTTGGCCGGGACTAGCGGGAGTAGTGAGCAGTTCTTC; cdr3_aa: CASSLAGTSGSSEQFF
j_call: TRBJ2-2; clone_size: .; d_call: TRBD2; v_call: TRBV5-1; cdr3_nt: TGCGCCAGCAGCTTGTTTTCTATGGACCTAGCGGGTACCGGGGAGCTGTTTTTT; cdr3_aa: CASSLFSMDLAGTGELFF
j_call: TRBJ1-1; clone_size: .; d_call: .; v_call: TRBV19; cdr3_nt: TGTGCCAGTAGTCTCTACAGTGCCGGCACTGAAGCTTTCTTT; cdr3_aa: CASSLYSAGTEAFF
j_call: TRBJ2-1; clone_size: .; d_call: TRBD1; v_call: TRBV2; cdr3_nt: TGTGCCAGCAGTGCACGGACAGGTAACTACAATGAGCAGTTCTTC; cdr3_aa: CASSARTGNYNEQFF
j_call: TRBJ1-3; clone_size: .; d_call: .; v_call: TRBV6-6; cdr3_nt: TGTGCCAGCAGCTCGGGGGGGAACCGTCAAGGAAACACCATATATTTT; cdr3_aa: CASSSGGNRQGNTIYF
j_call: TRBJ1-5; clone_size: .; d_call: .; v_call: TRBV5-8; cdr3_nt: TGTGCCAGCAGCTCAGACAATCAGCCCCAGCATTTT; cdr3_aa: CASSSDNQPQHF
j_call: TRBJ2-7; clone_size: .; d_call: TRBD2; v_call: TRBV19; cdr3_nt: TGTGCCAGTAGTATCTGGCTAGCGGGAACCTACGAGCAGTACTTC; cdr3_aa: CASSIWLAGTYEQYF
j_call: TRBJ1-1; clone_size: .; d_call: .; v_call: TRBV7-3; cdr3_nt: TGTGCCAGCAGCGCCCAGGGGAACACTGAAGCTTTCTTT; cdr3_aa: CASSAQGNTEAFF
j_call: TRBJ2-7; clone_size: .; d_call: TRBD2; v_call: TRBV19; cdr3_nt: TGTGCCAGTAGTCGTACCGGGACTAGCGGGAGTTACTACGAGCAGTACTTC; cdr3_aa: CASSRTGTSGSYYEQYF
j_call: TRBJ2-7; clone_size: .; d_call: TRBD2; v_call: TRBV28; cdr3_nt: TGTGCCAGCAGTCTAGCGGGAAGCTCCTACGAGCAGTACTTC; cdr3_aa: CASSLAGSSYEQYF
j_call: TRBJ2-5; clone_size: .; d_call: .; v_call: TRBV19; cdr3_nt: TGTGCCAGTAAGGGTACGGGACTAGAGACCCAGTACTTC; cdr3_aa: CASKGTGLETQYF
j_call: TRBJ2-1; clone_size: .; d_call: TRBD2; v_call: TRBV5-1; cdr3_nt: TGCGCCAGCAAATCGGAGAAGGCGGGGGGTGTCTACAATGAGCAGTTCTTC; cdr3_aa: CASKSEKAGGVYNEQFF
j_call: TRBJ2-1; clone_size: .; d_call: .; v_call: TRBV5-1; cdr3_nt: TGCGCCAGCAGCCTCGGGGACTACAATGAGCAGTTCTTC; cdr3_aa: CASSLGDYNEQFF
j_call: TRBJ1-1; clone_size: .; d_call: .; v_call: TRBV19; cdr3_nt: TGTGCCAGTAGTATGGGGGGGCTGAACACTGAAGCTTTCTTT; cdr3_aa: CASSMGGLNTEAFF
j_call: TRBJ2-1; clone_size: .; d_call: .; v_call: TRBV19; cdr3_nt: TGTGCCAGTAGTATAGGGTGGAGTAGTGAGCAGTTCTTC; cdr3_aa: CASSIGWSSEQFF
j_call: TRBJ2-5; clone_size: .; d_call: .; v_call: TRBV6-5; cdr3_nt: TGTGCCAGCAGTCCCGGCTGGCGGGCAAAGACCCAGTACTTC; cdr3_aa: CASSPGWRAKTQYF
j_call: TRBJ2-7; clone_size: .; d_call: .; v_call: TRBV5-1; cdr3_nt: TGCGCCAGCAGCTTGGATGGGCGATACGAGCAGTACTTC; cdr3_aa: CASSLDGRYEQYF
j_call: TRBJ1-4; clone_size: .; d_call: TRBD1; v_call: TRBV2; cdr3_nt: TGTGCCAGCAGTACTCGACAGGGGAATAATGAAAAACTGTTTTTT; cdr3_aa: CASSTRQGNNEKLFF
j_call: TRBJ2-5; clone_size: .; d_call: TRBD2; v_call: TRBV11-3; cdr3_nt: TGTGCCAGCAGCTTAGGGGGGGCTAGCGGGAGGGGAGAGACCCAGTACTTC; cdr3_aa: CASSLGGASGRGETQYF
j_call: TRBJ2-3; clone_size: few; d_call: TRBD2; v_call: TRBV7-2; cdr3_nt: TGTGCCAGCAGCACACGAGCGGGATGGGGGGATACGCAGTATTTT; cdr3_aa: CASSTRAGWGDTQYF
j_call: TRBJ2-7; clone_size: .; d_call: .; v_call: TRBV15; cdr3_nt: TGTGCCACCAGCAGGGGAAGCGGGTTGGGTGACGAGCAGTACTTC; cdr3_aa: CATSRGSGLGDEQYF
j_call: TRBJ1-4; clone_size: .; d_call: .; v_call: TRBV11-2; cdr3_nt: TGTGCCAGCAGCTTAGATTTGGCACAGGGTCAGGAAAAACTGTTTTTT; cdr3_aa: CASSLDLAQGQEKLFF
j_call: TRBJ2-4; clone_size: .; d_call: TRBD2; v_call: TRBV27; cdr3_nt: TGTGCCAGCAGTTTAAATGCTCTAGCGGGAGATAACATTCAGTACTTC; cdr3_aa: CASSLNALAGDNIQYF
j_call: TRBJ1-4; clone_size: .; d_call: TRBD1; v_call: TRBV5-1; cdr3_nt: TGCGCCAGCAGCTTGGGACAGGGGGGCGGTGAAAAACTGTTTTTT; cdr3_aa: CASSLGQGGGEKLFF
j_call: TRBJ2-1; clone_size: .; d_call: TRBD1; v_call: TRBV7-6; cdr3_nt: TGTGCCAGCAGCTTAGTGGGACAGTTGAAGGGTGAGCAGTTCTTC; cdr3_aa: CASSLVGQLKGEQFF
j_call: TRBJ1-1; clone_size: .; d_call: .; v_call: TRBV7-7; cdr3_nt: TGTGCTAGCAGCTTAGTTAGGAACACTGAAGCTTTCTTT; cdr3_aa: CASSLVRNTEAFF
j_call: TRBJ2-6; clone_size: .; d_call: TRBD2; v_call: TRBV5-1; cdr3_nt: TGCGCCAGCAGCTCCCCGGGACTAGCGCAGGGGGCCAACGTCCTGACTTTC; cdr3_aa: CASSSPGLAQGANVLTF
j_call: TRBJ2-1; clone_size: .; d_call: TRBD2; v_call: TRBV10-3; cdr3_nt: TGTGCCATCATGCCGGGACTAGCGGGACCCTACAATGAGCAGTTCTTC; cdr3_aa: CAIMPGLAGPYNEQFF
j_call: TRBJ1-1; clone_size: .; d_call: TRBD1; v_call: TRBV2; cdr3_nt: TGTGCCAGCAATATCGACAGGGATCTCACTGAAGCTTTCTTT; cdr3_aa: CASNIDRDLTEAFF
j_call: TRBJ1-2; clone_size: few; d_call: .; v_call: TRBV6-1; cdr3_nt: TGTGCCAGCAGTGAGGCAGGAATCTATGGCTACACCTTC; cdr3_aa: CASSEAGIYGYTF
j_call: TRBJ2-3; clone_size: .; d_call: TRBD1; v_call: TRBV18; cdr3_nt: TGTGCCAGCTCACCACCGGGACAGGGGGCGTGGGATACGCAGTATTTT; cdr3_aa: CASSPPGQGAWDTQYF
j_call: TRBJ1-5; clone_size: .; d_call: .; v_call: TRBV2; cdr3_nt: TGTGCCAGCAGTGAATACCAAACACAAAAGCCCCAGCATTTT; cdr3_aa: CASSEYQTQKPQHF
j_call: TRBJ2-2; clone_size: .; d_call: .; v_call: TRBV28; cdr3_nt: TGTGCCAGCAGACGACAGGAGTCGAACACCGGGGAGCTGTTTTTT; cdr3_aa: CASRRQESNTGELFF
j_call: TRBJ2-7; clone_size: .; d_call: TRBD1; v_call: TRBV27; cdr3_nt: TGTGCCAGCAGTCCCCGACAGGGTTCCGAGCAGTACTTC; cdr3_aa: CASSPRQGSEQYF
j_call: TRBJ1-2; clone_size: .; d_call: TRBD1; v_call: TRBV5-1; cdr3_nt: TGCGCCAGCAGCGAGGACAGGAACAACTATGGCTACACCTTC; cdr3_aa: CASSEDRNNYGYTF